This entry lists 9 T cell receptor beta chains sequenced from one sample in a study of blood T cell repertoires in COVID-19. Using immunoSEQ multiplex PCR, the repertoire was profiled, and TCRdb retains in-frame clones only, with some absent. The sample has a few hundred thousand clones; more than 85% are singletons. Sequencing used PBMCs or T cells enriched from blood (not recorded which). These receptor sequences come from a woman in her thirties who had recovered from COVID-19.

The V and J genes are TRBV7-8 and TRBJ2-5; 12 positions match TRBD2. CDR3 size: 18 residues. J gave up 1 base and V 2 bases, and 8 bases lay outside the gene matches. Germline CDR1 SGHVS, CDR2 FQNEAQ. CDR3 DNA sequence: TGTGCCAGCAGCTTATACCCTCCTAGCGGGGGGGTCCAAGAGACCCAGTACTTC. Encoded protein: CASSLYPPSGGVQETQYF. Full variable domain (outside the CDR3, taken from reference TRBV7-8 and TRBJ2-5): GAGVSQSPRYKVAKRGQDVALRCDPISGHVSLFWYQQALGQGPEFLTYFQNEAQLDKSGLPSDRFFAERPEGSVSTLKIQRTQQEDSAVYLCASSLYPPSGGVQETQYFGPGTRLLVL.

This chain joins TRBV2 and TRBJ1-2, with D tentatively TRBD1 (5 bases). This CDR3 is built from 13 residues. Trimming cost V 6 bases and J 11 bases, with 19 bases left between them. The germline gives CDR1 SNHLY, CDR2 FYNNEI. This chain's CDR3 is CASSKAGESGYTF. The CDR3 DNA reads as TGTGCCAGCAGCAAGGCGGGGGAGTCTGGATACACCTTC. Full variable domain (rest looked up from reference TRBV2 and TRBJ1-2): EPEVTQTPSHQVTQMGQEVILRCVPISNHLYFYWYRQILGQKVEFLVSFYNNEISEKSEIFDDQFSVERPDGSNFTLKIRSTKLEDSAMYFCASSKAGESGYTFGSGTRLTVV.

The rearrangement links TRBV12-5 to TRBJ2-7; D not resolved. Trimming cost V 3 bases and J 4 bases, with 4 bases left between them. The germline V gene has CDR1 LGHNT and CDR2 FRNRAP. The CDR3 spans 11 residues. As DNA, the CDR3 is TGTGCTAGTGGTTTTTTATACGAGCAGTACTTC. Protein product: CASGFLYEQYF.

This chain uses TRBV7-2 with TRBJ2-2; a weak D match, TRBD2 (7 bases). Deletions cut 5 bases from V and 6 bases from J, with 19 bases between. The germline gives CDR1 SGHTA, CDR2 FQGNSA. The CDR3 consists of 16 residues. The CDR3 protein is CASSPAGRGGPGELFF. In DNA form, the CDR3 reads TGTGCCAGCAGCCCGGCCGGACGCGGGGGCCCCGGGGAGCTGTTTTTT.

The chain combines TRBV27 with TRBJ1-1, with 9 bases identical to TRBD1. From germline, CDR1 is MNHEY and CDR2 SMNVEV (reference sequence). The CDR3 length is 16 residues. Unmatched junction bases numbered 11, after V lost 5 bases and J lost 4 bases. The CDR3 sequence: CASSPARTGGVTEAFF. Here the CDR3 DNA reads TGTGCCAGCAGTCCCGCTAGAACAGGGGGCGTCACTGAAGCTTTCTTT.

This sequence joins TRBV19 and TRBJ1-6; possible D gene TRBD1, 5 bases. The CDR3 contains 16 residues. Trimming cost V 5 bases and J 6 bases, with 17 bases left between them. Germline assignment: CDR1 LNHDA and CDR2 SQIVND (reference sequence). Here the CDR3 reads CASSPQGQGPNSPLHF. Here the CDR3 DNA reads TGTGCCAGTAGTCCCCAGGGCCAGGGCCCTAATTCACCCCTCCACTTT.

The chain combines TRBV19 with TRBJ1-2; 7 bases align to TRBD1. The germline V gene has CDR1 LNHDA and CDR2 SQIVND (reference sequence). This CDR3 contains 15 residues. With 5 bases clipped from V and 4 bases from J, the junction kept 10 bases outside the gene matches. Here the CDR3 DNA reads TGTGCCAGTAGTGGGCTCCAGGGGGATCTCTATGGCTACACCTTC. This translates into CASSGLQGDLYGYTF.

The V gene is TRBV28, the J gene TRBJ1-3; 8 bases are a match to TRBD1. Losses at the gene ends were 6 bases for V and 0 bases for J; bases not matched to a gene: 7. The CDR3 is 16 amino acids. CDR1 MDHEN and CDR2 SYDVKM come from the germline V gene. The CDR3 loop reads CASREDRDSSGNTIYF. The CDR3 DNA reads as TGTGCCAGCAGGGAGGACAGGGATTCCTCTGGAAACACCATATATTTT.

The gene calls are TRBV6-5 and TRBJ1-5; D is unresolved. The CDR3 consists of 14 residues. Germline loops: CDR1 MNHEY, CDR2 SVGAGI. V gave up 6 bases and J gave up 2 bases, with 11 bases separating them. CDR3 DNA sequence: TGTGCCAGCAGCGCGCTTATGGGCAATCAGCCCCAGCATTTT. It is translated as CASSALMGNQPQHF.